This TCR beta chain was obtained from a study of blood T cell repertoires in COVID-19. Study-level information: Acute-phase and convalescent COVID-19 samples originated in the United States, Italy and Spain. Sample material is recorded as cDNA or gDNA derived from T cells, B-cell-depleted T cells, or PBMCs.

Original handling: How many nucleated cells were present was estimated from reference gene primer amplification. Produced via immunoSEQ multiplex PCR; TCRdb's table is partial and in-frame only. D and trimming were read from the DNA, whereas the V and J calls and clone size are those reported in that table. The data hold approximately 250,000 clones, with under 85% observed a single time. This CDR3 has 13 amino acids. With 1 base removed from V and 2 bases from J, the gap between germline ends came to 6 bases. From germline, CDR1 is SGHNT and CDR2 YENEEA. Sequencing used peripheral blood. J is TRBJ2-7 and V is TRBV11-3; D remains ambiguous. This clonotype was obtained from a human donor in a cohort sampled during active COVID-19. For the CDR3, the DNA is TGTGCCAGCAGCTTAGGCGAAGCCTACGAGCAGTACTTC. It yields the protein CASSLGEAYEQYF.